Presented here are 18 T cell receptor beta chains from one specimen sequenced in a study of blood T cell repertoires in COVID-19. Only in-frame clones appear in the TCRdb table, and some are missing; sequencing was by immunoSEQ multiplex PCR. The sample has some 200,000 clones; 82% are singletons. The source material was PBMCs or T cells enriched from blood (not recorded which). The receptor source for this set is a middle-aged man who had recovered from COVID-19.

The CDR3 is CSASGTGGLGYTF. The CDR3 nucleotides read TGCAGTGCTAGTGGGACAGGGGGCCTTGGCTACACCTTC. The chain has TRBV20-1 and TRBJ1-2; TRBD1 matches at 12 bases. Germline-derived CDR1 and CDR2 are DFQATT and SNEGSKA (reference sequence). The junction had 3 bases not matched to a gene; V was cut back by 3 bases and J by 7 bases. This CDR3 comprises 13 residues.

As concerns this clone: Other DNA sequences in this specimen translate into the identical CDR3. The gene calls are TRBV2 and TRBJ1-2; maybe TRBD1 (6 bases). The V end lost 1 base, the J end lost 4 bases, and 10 bases lay between the germline ends. Looked up from germline, CDR1 is SNHLY and CDR2 is FYNNEI. The CDR3 length is 14 residues. The CDR3 loop reads CASSEEQGFYGYTF. CDR3 DNA: TGTGCCAGCAGTGAAGAACAGGGTTTCTATGGCTACACCTTC.

This chain links TRBV5-4 with TRBJ2-7, with unresolved D. The CDR3 runs 14 residues. The V and J ends lost 0 bases and 3 bases respectively, with 10 bases between them. Germline-derived CDR1 and CDR2 are SGHNT and YYREEE (reference sequence). The CDR3 DNA sequence: TGTGCCAGCAGCTTGGGGTTCCCGAGCTACGAGCAGTACTTC. Translated: CASSLGFPSYEQYF.

This sequence joins TRBV6-6 and TRBJ1-2; perhaps TRBD1 as D (6 bases). Germline values: CDR1 MNHNY, CDR2 SVGAGI (reference sequence). There are 16 residues in the CDR3. Between the trimmed V and J ends, which lost 7 bases and 1 base, there was a span of 19 bases. The CDR3 DNA reads as TGTGCCAGCACCACAGGGCTGGGCACAGTTAACTATGGCTACACCTTC. It specifies CASTTGLGTVNYGYTF.

The chain is built from TRBV27 and TRBJ2-3; D is unclear. Trimming took off 1 base at V and 0 bases at J, with 8 bases between the two ends. The CDR3 contains 15 residues. Per germline, CDR1 MNHEY and CDR2 SMNVEV (reference sequence). The DNA of the CDR3 is TGTGCCAGCAGTTTATTGAGTCCTAGCACAGATACGCAGTATTTT. This gives the protein CASSLLSPSTDTQYF.

The chain carries TRBV21-1 and TRBJ2-7; the table's TRBD1 call for D was not verified on the DNA. TRBV21-1 has pseudogene status. The CDR3 is made up of 16 amino acids. CDR3 protein: CASSKAQNRGSDEQYV. CDR3 DNA sequence: TGTGCCAGCAGCAAAGCGCAGAACAGGGGGTCGGACGAGCAGTACGTC.

The chain uses TRBV30 and TRBJ1-5, with D maybe TRBD1 (6 bases). The V end was cut by 0 bases, the J end by 2 bases, with 11 bases between. Germline V gene sequence: CDR1 GTSNPN, CDR2 SVGIG (reference sequence). CDR3 length equals 15 residues. CDR3 sequence reads: CAWSVQGRGNQPQHF. CDR3 nucleotides: TGTGCCTGGAGTGTACAGGGAAGGGGCAATCAGCCCCAGCATTTT. The complete variable domain, with remaining parts taken from reference TRBV30 and TRBJ1-5, reads SQTIHQWPATLVQPVGSPLSLECTVEGTSNPNLYWYRQAAGRGLQLLFYSVGIGQISSEVPQNLSASRPQDRQFILSSKKLLLSDSGFYLCAWSVQGRGNQPQHFGDGTRLSIL.

This clone was detected only once. The chain carries TRBV6-2 or TRBV6-3 and TRBJ1-5, with D maybe TRBD1 (6 bases). V gave up 5 bases and J gave up 9 bases, with 14 bases separating them. This CDR3 has 13 amino acids. Germline CDR1 reads MNHEY; CDR2 reads SVGEGT. The CDR3 nucleotides are TGTGCCAGCAGTCAAGGGGGGGTGAGGCCCCAGCATTTT. Translation gives CASSQGGVRPQHF.

The genes are TRBV11-2 and TRBJ2-2; 13 positions match TRBD2. Germline-derived CDR1 and CDR2 are SGHAT and FQNNGV. V gave up 4 bases and J gave up 7 bases; unmatched junction bases: 15. This CDR3 comprises 19 residues. The CDR3 region is CASSSEWGLAGTRGGELFF. The CDR3 nucleotides read TGTGCCAGCAGCTCGGAATGGGGACTAGCGGGGACTCGGGGCGGGGAGCTGTTTTTT.

This rearrangement joins TRBV27 to TRBJ1-2; a weak D match, TRBD1 (5 bases). V lost 4 bases and J 10 bases, leaving 16 bases between the germline ends. CDR3 size: 13 residues. Germline assignment: CDR1 MNHEY and CDR2 SMNVEV (reference sequence). The chain's CDR3 is CASSYLGGKDYTF. The CDR3 DNA reads as TGTGCCAGCAGTTATCTGGGGGGAAAGGACTACACCTTC.

The genes are TRBV29-1 and TRBJ1-1, with D uncertain. There are 13 residues in the CDR3. Per germline, CDR1 SQVTM and CDR2 ANQGSEA. The V end was cut by 3 bases, the J end by 0 bases, with 8 bases between. As DNA, the CDR3 is TGCAGCGTTGAGGGCGGGATGAACACTGAAGCTTTCTTT. Translated, it gives CSVEGGMNTEAFF.

This clone was seen a handful of times. The CDR3 loop reads CASSQPYNRGQSLVQPQHF. The CDR3 DNA reads TGCGCCAGCAGTCAACCCTACAACAGGGGGCAATCGTTGGTTCAGCCCCAGCATTTT. The V gene is TRBV23-1, the J gene TRBJ1-5; 9 nucleotides align to TRBD1. TRBV23-1 has ORF status, its function being uncertain. The CDR3 has 19 residues. The ends lost 2 bases at V and 6 bases at J; junction bases unmatched: 17.

The genes are TRBV7-2 and TRBJ2-3; 7 nucleotides match TRBD2. The CDR3 covers 16 residues. The ends lost 5 bases at V and 7 bases at J; junction bases unmatched: 15. CDR1 and CDR2 (germline): SGHTA, FQGNSA. The CDR3 region is CASSPGHPGLSYTQYF. The CDR3 DNA reads as TGTGCCAGCAGCCCAGGGCATCCGGGACTATCCTATACGCAGTATTTT.

This clone was found a few times. CDR3 nucleotides: TGCGCCAGCAGCTTGAAGGACAGGTCCTATGGCTACACCTTC. Translated: CASSLKDRSYGYTF. The V call is TRBV5-1, the J call TRBJ1-2; 7 positions agree with TRBD1. The CDR3 runs to 14 residues. Trimming took 1 base from V and 4 from J; bases not matched to a gene: 4. The germline V gene has CDR1 SGHRS and CDR2 YFSETQ.

The chain couples TRBV7-2 to TRBJ2-7; D gene uncertain. In germline, CDR1 is SGHTA, CDR2 FQGNSA. Trimming removed 3 bases from V and 5 bases from J, with 17 bases in between. This CDR3 is built from 15 residues. The CDR3 loop is CASSFGGLVSNEQYF. The CDR3 coding sequence is TGTGCCAGCAGCTTCGGCGGCCTGGTTAGCAACGAGCAGTACTTC.

The chain is built from TRBV5-8 and TRBJ2-2, with D perhaps matching TRBD1 (6 bases). CDR1 SGHTS and CDR2 YDEGEE come from the germline V gene. Trimming shortened V by 2 bases and J by 7 bases, and 18 bases separated the two germline ends. This CDR3 has 16 residues. The CDR3 loop is CASSFLQGISIGELFF. The CDR3 nucleotides are TGTGCCAGCAGCTTTTTACAGGGAATCAGTATCGGGGAGCTGTTTTTT.

This chain joins TRBV18 and TRBJ1-2, with TRBD1 matching 7 bases. From germline, CDR1 is KGHSH and CDR2 LQKENI. There are 15 residues in the CDR3. The trim removed 5 bases at V and 4 bases at J, leaving 10 bases unmatched. CDR3 sequence (DNA): TGTGCCAGCTCAGTCACCCGGGACAGAGTCTATGGCTACACCTTC. Its translation: CASSVTRDRVYGYTF.

The chain links TRBV10-3 to TRBJ1-4, with D tentatively TRBD1 (5 bases). Trimming removed 4 bases from V and 6 bases from J, with 12 bases in between. The germline CDR1 and CDR2 sequences are ENHRY and SYGVKD. This CDR3 is 14 amino acids long. The CDR3 DNA reads as TGTGCCATCAGTGGCGGGGCACCGGATGAAAAACTGTTTTTT. Protein: CAISGGAPDEKLFF.